This T cell receptor beta chain was recovered during a study of shared clonotypes between healthy human individuals. A note on this clone: At the DNA level, this CDR3 is encoded by other sequences in the same sample as well.

Germline V gene lookup returns CDR1 LNHDA and CDR2 SQIVND (reference sequence). The V end lost 3 bases, the J end lost 0 bases, and 9 bases lay between the germline ends. The CDR3 length is 15 residues. Libraries were prepared by immunoSEQ multiplex PCR; TCRdb keeps only in-frame clonotypes and omits some of them. The sample lists roughly 1 million clones; 70% to 80% were seen once. V is TRBV19 and J is TRBJ2-1; D is perhaps TRBD2 (6 bases). The origin of this receptor is a man between 18 and 29 years old in good health. The sequenced sample was memory CD4+ T cells sorted from blood. The subset denotes: CD45RA-negative fraction. CDR3: CASSMEGSSYNEQFF. The CDR3 nucleotides are TGTGCCAGTAGTATGGAGGGAAGCTCCTACAATGAGCAGTTCTTC.